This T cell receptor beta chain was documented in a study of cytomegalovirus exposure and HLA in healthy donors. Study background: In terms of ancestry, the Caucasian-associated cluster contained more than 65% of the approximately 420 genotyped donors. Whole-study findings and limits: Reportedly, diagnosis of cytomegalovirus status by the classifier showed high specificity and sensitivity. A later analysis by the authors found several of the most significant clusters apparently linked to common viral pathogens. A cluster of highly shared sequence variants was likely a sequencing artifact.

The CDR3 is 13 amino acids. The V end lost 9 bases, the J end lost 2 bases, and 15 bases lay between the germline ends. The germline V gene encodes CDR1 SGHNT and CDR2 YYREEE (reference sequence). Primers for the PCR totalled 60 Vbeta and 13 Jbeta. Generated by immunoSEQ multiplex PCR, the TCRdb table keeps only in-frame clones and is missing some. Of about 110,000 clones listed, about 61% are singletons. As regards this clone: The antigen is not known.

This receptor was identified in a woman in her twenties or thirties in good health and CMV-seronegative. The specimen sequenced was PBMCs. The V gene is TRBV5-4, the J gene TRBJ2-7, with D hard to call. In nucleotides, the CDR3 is TGTGCCATGTCAAACGGGTGGACCTACGAGCAGTACTTC. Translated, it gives CAMSNGWTYEQYF.